This T cell receptor beta chain was obtained from a study of shared clonotypes between healthy human individuals. Assay used: immunoSEQ multiplex PCR; TCRdb lists only in-frame clones, some missing. This table has about 120,000 clones, over 65% appearing once. Sequenced sample: memory CD8+ T cells sorted from blood. The subset: CD45RO+ cells pooled with CCR7-negative TemRA cells. The sequence was collected from a woman aged 25-40 years in good health.

The CDR3 bases are TGTGCCAGCAGCCGGCCAGTTAGCTCCTACAATGAGCAGTTCTTC. Its protein product is CASSRPVSSYNEQFF. The genes are TRBV4-2 and TRBJ2-1; D is unresolved. Trimming took off 4 bases at V and 0 bases at J, with 10 bases between the two ends. The germline V gene has CDR1 LGHNA and CDR2 YNFKEQ. The CDR3 totals 15 residues.